Here is one T cell receptor (beta chain) with its context. The CDR3 consists of 15 residues. Trimming pared 10 bases from V and 6 bases from J, leaving 24 bases between. Germline V CDR1 and CDR2: SNHLY, FYNNEI. As handled by the study authors: Amplified reference gene primers provided the basis for estimating nucleated cell counts. Measured with immunoSEQ multiplex PCR; TCRdb has only the in-frame clones, and not every one. V and J calls plus clone size are reproduced from that table; the DNA served to infer D and trimming. This sample carries roughly 320,000 clones, 85% of them seen once, and the ten largest clones take just over 7%. This specimen comes from a study of blood T cell repertoires in COVID-19. On the study more broadly: The United States, Italy and Spain supplied acute and convalescent COVID-19 samples.

Sequences were obtained from peripheral blood. The TCR comes from a human donor in a cohort sampled during active COVID-19. V usage is TRBV2 and J usage is TRBJ1-2, with D hard to call. In DNA, the CDR3 is TGTGCCAAAACGAAGGGAGGGTCGAAACTCGATGGCTACACCTTC. It yields the protein CAKTKGGSKLDGYTF.